Below are 6 T cell receptor beta chains sequenced from a single sample in a study of T cell clones after liver transplantation (dated by TCRdb to the late 2010s). The library was generated by the immunoSEQ multiplex PCR assay. Entries here come from immuneACCESS through TCRdb and include only in-frame sequences with V and J called. Some clones fail to appear in such tables; in the studies checked, an unresolved V gene covers under half of the shortfall, and the cause of the remainder is unknown. The sample profile shows around 80,000 clones; 82% of them were found once. The top ten clonotypes cover 0.45% to 0.55% of the sample. The input for sequencing was CD4+ T cells from blood, taken approximately 3.5 years after liver transplant. These TCRs come from a human patient who received a liver transplant. Some T cells present after a transplant may be cells of the graft donor.

The genes are TRBV2 and TRBJ1-1; maybe TRBD1 (5 bases). V was clipped by 7 bases and J by 7 bases, with 22 bases between them. In germline, CDR1 is SNHLY, CDR2 FYNNEI. CDR3 size: 15 residues. In DNA form, the CDR3 reads TGTGCCAGCACGATTGGGGGTATCCCCCAACTTGAAGCTTTCTTT. It translates to CASTIGGIPQLEAFF.

The genes are TRBV28 and TRBJ1-1, with TRBD1 matching over 7 bases. With 5 bases clipped from V and 3 bases from J, the junction kept 6 bases outside the gene matches. Germline lookup yields CDR1 MDHEN and CDR2 SYDVKM. The CDR3 has 14 amino acids. The CDR3: CASSPGQAHTEAFF. As DNA, the CDR3 is TGTGCCAGCAGTCCAGGACAGGCGCACACTGAAGCTTTCTTT. Filled out from reference TRBV28 and TRBJ1-1, the complete variable domain reads DVKVTQSSRYLVKRTGEKVFLECVQDMDHENMFWYRQDPGLGLRLIYFSYDVKMKEKGDIPEGYSVSREKKERFSLILESASTNQTSMYLCASSPGQAHTEAFFGQGTRLTVV.

This sequence joins TRBV25-1 and TRBJ1-2, with D possibly being TRBD1 (6 bases). CDR1 MGHDK and CDR2 SYGVNS come from the germline V gene. The CDR3 sequence is 14 residues long. The V and J ends lost 4 bases and 2 bases respectively, with 11 bases between them. In DNA, the CDR3 is TGTGCCAGCAGTGTGGGGGGCACAAACTATGGCTACACCTTC. Its translation: CASSVGGTNYGYTF.

The chain has TRBV11-2 and TRBJ2-3; D remains unclear. Trimming cost V 10 bases and J 6 bases, with 14 bases left between them. The CDR3 runs to 12 residues. Germline V gene data show CDR1 as SGHAT and CDR2 as FQNNGV. DNA for the CDR3: TGTGCCACCGGACCAGGATATGATACGCAGTATTTT. It translates to CATGPGYDTQYF.

The rearrangement joins TRBV5-4 to TRBJ2-3; 8 positions match TRBD1. The CDR3 has 15 amino acids. Losses at the gene ends were 5 bases for V and 3 bases for J; bases not matched to a gene: 8. Germline-derived CDR1 and CDR2 are SGHNT and YYREEE (reference sequence). CDR3 sequence reads: CASSSPGTGTDTQYF. Written as DNA, the CDR3 is TGTGCCAGCAGTTCCCCCGGGACAGGTACAGATACGCAGTATTTT.

V and J are TRBV7-2 and TRBJ2-2, with TRBD2 identical over 10 bases. The J segment lost 4 bases and the V segment lost 1 base, leaving 3 bases of the junction unmatched. CDR1 and CDR2 from the germline V gene are SGHTA and FQGNSA. The CDR3 totals 16 residues. Here the CDR3 DNA reads TGTGCCAGCAGCTTAGACCCTAGCGGGAGCACCGGGGAGCTGTTTTTT. As protein: CASSLDPSGSTGELFF.